These 25 T cell receptor beta chains share one sample of origin, sequenced in a study of neurological immune-mediated disorders. TCRdb re-derived calls from the 5' RACE reads in MiXCR, one entry per CDR3 protein. The sample has approximately 100,000 distinct CDR3 sequences; roughly 3.2% are singletons. Material for sequencing was PBMCs. These receptor sequences come from a woman in her forties or fifties with multiple sclerosis.

This clonotype has a count of ten or more. The gene calls are TRBV4-1 and TRBJ1-5, with TRBD1 as a possible D gene (5 bases). CDR3 length: 14 residues. Per the germline V gene, CDR1 is MGHRA and CDR2 is YSYEKL. Trimming shortened V by 3 bases and J by 7 bases, and 13 bases separated the two germline ends. Written as DNA, the CDR3 is TGCGCCAGCAGCCACGGATCGGGGCGGCAGCCCCAGCATTTT. This sequence encodes CASSHGSGRQPQHF.

About this clonotype itself: A much bigger clone sits one base away, suggesting this may be a read error. V gene TRBV7-2 combines with J gene TRBJ2-7; TRBD1 matches 9 bases. The length of the CDR3 is 12 residues. CDR1 and CDR2 from the germline V gene are SGHTA and FQGNSA. The CDR3 DNA is TGTGACAGCAGCGTCGACAGGGGGAAGCAGTACTTC. Protein product: CDSSVDRGKQYF.

This clonotype was observed many times. J is TRBJ2-3 and V is TRBV20-1; 9 bases are a match to TRBD2. Germline assignment: CDR1 DFQATT and CDR2 SNEGSKA (reference sequence). V lost 5 bases and J lost 5; bases outside the gene matches: 11. The CDR3 is 15 residues long. The CDR3 here is CSARGGTSLQDTQYF. CDR3 sequence (DNA): TGCAGTGCTCGAGGTGGGACTAGCTTGCAAGATACGCAGTATTTT.

This clonotype was counted ten times or more. The CDR3 spells CASSRETLLAKNIQYF. DNA for the CDR3: TGTGCCAGCAGTCGTGAAACCCTGCTAGCCAAAAACATTCAGTACTTC. The rearrangement links TRBV27 to TRBJ2-4, with D hard to call. The germline V gene encodes CDR1 MNHEY and CDR2 SMNVEV (reference sequence). CDR3 length: 16 residues. V lost 5 bases to trimming and J lost 0 bases, with 14 bases between them.

This clonotype was counted many times. The gene calls are TRBV7-2 and TRBJ2-5, with 7 bases lining up with TRBD1. CDR1 is SGHTA, CDR2 FQGNSA, per germline. The CDR3 extends over 13 amino acids. With V trimmed by 5 bases and J by 4 bases, 4 bases remained unmatched. CDR3 DNA: TGTGCCAGCAGCGCTACAGGGGCAGAGACCCAGTACTTC. It encodes CASSATGAETQYF.

This clonotype was detected many times. The genes are TRBV20-1 and TRBJ2-2; D gene unclear. The CDR3 covers 12 residues. V was pared by 7 bases and J by 2 bases, with 8 bases between. Germline V gives CDR1 DFQATT, CDR2 SNEGSKA (reference sequence). The CDR3 region has the DNA TGCAGTGGGGGTTCTAACACCGGGGAGCTGTTTTTT. It is translated as CSGGSNTGELFF.

This clonotype was recorded at least ten times. J is TRBJ2-5 and V is TRBV7-9; D might be TRBD2 (7 bases). The V and J ends lost 7 bases and 2 bases respectively, with 20 bases between them. The length of the CDR3 is 16 residues. Germline-derived CDR1 and CDR2 are SEHNR and FQNEAQ (reference sequence). The CDR3 is CASTPYGGGRQETQYF. CDR3 coding DNA: TGTGCCAGCACCCCATATGGGGGGGGGCGTCAAGAGACCCAGTACTTC.

Ten or more counts support this clonotype. This rearrangement joins TRBV10-3 to TRBJ1-2; D is perhaps TRBD1 (6 bases). Trimming took 0 bases from V and 6 from J, leaving 11 bases between them. Germline V CDR1 and CDR2: ENHRY, SYGVKD. The CDR3 has 14 residues. Here the CDR3 reads CAISESEGGHGYTF. The CDR3 nucleotides read TGTGCCATCAGTGAGTCAGAGGGGGGGCATGGCTACACCTTC.

This clonotype was seen repeatedly, ten times or more. The chain carries TRBV18 and TRBJ2-5; no clear D. The CDR3 extends over 12 amino acids. Between the trimmed V and J ends, which lost 4 bases and 5 bases, there was a span of 8 bases. CDR1 and CDR2 (germline): KGHSH, LQKENI. The CDR3 DNA follows: TGTGCCAGCTCACTTGCAAGGGAGACCCAGTACTTC. It codes for CASSLARETQYF. Variable domain in full (rest from reference TRBV18 and TRBJ2-5): NAGVMQNPRHLVRRRGQEARLRCSPMKGHSHVYWYRQLPEEGLKFMVYLQKENIIDESGMPKERFSAEFPKEGPSILRIQQVVRGDSAAYFCASSLARETQYFGPGTRLLVL.

This clonotype has at least ten counts. V and J are TRBV12-3 or TRBV12-4 and TRBJ1-1; D unclear. Deletions cut 4 bases from V and 1 base from J, with 10 bases between. CDR3 length equals 14 residues. In DNA form, the CDR3 reads TGTGCCAGCAGTTCCGGCCAGTGGAACACTGAAGCTTTCTTT. As protein: CASSSGQWNTEAFF.

This clonotype has ten or more counts. The chain combines TRBV20-1 with TRBJ1-2, with 7 bases matching TRBD1. The CDR3 contains 14 residues. Per the germline V gene, CDR1 is DFQATT and CDR2 is SNEGSKA (reference sequence). V lost 3 bases to trimming and J lost 5 bases; unmatched junction nucleotides: 9. The CDR3 here is CSARPGTEGYGYTF. CDR3 DNA sequence: TGCAGTGCTAGGCCTGGGACAGAGGGATATGGCTACACCTTC.

This clonotype was seen many times. J is TRBJ2-5 and V is TRBV9; D gene unclear. This CDR3 is built from 14 residues. V was cut by 3 bases and J by 5 bases, with 14 bases left in between. Germline lookup yields CDR1 SGDLS and CDR2 YYNGEE. Here the CDR3 reads CASSGSGPRETQYF. In DNA, the CDR3 is TGTGCCAGCAGCGGCTCGGGCCCACGGGAGACCCAGTACTTC. The whole variable domain, filled in from reference TRBV9 and TRBJ2-5, reads DSGVTQTPKHLITATGQRVTLRCSPRSGDLSVYWYQQSLDQGLQFLIQYYNGEERAKGNILERFSAQQFPDLHSELNLSSLELGDSALYFCASSGSGPRETQYFGPGTRLLVL.

This clonotype was picked up many times. V and J are TRBV20-1 and TRBJ1-5, with a weak D call TRBD1 (5 bases). Germline CDR1 reads DFQATT; CDR2 reads SNEGSKA (reference sequence). V was pared by 4 bases and J by 4 bases, with 8 bases between. This CDR3 is built from 12 residues. CDR3 coding DNA: TGCAGTGCTAACAGGATGAATCAGCCCCAGCATTTT. It specifies CSANRMNQPQHF.

The sample holds many counts of this clonotype. The chain links TRBV15 to TRBJ1-2; no firm D call. V was clipped by 0 bases and J by 4 bases, with 9 bases between them. This CDR3 spans 14 amino acids. In germline, CDR1 is LNHNV, CDR2 YYDKDF (reference sequence). CDR3 coding DNA: TGTGCCACCAGCAGAGAAAAGGGCGGCTATGGCTACACCTTC. Its protein product is CATSREKGGYGYTF.

This clonotype was seen many times. The chain employs TRBV27 and TRBJ1-6; D is unclear. The germline gives CDR1 MNHEY, CDR2 SMNVEV (reference sequence). The ends were cut back, 4 bases at V and 7 bases at J, with 11 bases in the middle. This CDR3 is built from 14 residues. The chain's CDR3 is CASSSVQFNSPLHF. CDR3 DNA: TGTGCCAGCAGTTCGGTACAGTTCAATTCACCCCTCCACTTT.

This clonotype has at least ten counts. The chain recombines TRBV5-6 with TRBJ2-5; TRBD1 or TRBD2 may be the D gene (5 bases each). The V gene lost 1 base and the J gene lost 2 bases, with 12 bases spanning the gap. CDR1 is SGHDT and CDR2 is YYEEEE in the germline V gene. The CDR3 loop spans 15 amino acids. For the CDR3, the DNA is TGTGCCAGCAGCTTGCCGGGGACGGAGCAAGAGACCCAGTACTTC. This sequence encodes CASSLPGTEQETQYF.

Concerning this clonotype: A read error may be the cause here, since a much bigger clone is one base away. The J gene is TRBJ1-3, the V gene TRBV4-1; TRBD1 is a possible D gene (5 bases). Germline V gene sequence: CDR1 MGHRA, CDR2 YSYEKL. The CDR3 consists of 15 residues. CDR3 nucleotide sequence: TGCGCCAACAGCCTCAGGGACCTTTCTGGAAACACCATATATTTT. Its translation: CANSLRDLSGNTIYF.

This clonotype was detected many times. This chain uses TRBV18 with TRBJ2-3; D is ambiguous. The CDR3 loop spans 14 amino acids. CDR1 KGHSH and CDR2 LQKENI come from the germline V gene. The ends were cut back, 3 bases at V and 1 base at J, with 8 bases in the middle. CDR3 in DNA: TGTGCCAGCTCACCTTCTGTACGCACAGATACGCAGTATTTT. Residues: CASSPSVRTDTQYF.

This clonotype was recorded a few times. A read error may explain this, as a much larger clone is one base away. CDR3 DNA: TGTGCCAGCAGTTACGGCCTACAGCAGCCCCAGAATTTT. Translated, it gives CASSYGLQQPQNF. The rearrangement links TRBV6-5 to TRBJ1-5; D remains ambiguous. The germline V gene encodes CDR1 MNHEY and CDR2 SVGAGI. The CDR3 contains 13 residues.

This clonotype was seen at least ten times. This sequence joins TRBV6-5 and TRBJ2-7, with TRBD1 matching over 12 bases. Germline CDR1 MNHEY, CDR2 SVGAGI. The CDR3 has 15 amino acids. Trimming removed 0 bases from V and 5 bases from J; junction bases left unmatched: 2. The CDR3 DNA sequence: TGTGCCAGCAGTTACTCGAGGGACAGGGGGCACGAGCAGTACTTC. Translating it yields CASSYSRDRGHEQYF.

This clonotype was seen repeatedly, ten times or more. This chain connects TRBV13 to TRBJ1-6; tentative D call: TRBD1 (5 bases). The CDR3 totals 16 residues. Deletions cut 2 bases from V and 4 bases from J, with 12 bases between. Germline-derived CDR1 and CDR2 are PRHDT and FYEKMQ (reference sequence). CDR3 nucleotides: TGTGCCAGCAGCTTAACTTTGGGGGAATATAATTCACCCCTCCACTTT. Amino acid sequence: CASSLTLGEYNSPLHF.

This clonotype came up many times. The chain couples TRBV3-1 to TRBJ1-2; 8 positions match TRBD1. V gave up 1 base and J gave up 8 bases; unmatched junction bases: 12. Germline V lookup: CDR1 LGHDT, CDR2 YNNKEL (reference sequence). This CDR3 spans 16 amino acids. Here the CDR3 reads CASSQGPGQGAWGYTF. The CDR3 DNA follows: TGTGCCAGCAGCCAAGGGCCGGGTCAGGGGGCCTGGGGCTACACCTTC. Full variable domain (missing parts from reference TRBV3-1 and TRBJ1-2): DTAVSQTPKYLVTQMGNDKSIKCEQNLGHDTMYWYKQDSKKFLKIMFSYNNKELIINETVPNRFSPKSPDKAHLNLHINSLELGDSAVYFCASSQGPGQGAWGYTFGSGTRLTVV.

This clonotype came up many times. V and J are TRBV19 and TRBJ2-7; 10 nucleotides line up with TRBD1. The CDR3 extends over 13 amino acids. Trimming cost V 10 bases and J 4 bases; bases outside gene matches: 7. Germline loops: CDR1 LNHDA, CDR2 SQIVND (reference sequence). The CDR3 DNA is TGTGCCACCCGACAGGGGGCTACGTACGAGCAGTACTTC. It encodes CATRQGATYEQYF.

This clonotype was recorded many times. This chain links TRBV7-8 with TRBJ1-1; D is uncertain. The CDR3 has 14 amino acids. CDR1 is SGHVS and CDR2 is FQNEAQ in the germline V gene. Between the trimmed V and J ends, which lost 3 bases and 2 bases, there was a span of 10 bases. The CDR3 DNA reads as TGTGCCAGCAGCTTTAGTTCTCCCAACACTGAAGCTTTCTTT. Its translation is CASSFSSPNTEAFF.

There are many counts of this clonotype. The chain recombines TRBV7-2 with TRBJ1-1; TRBD1 is a possible D gene (5 bases). Trimming took 5 bases from V and 1 from J, leaving 11 bases between them. Germline-derived CDR1 and CDR2 are SGHTA and FQGNSA. CDR3 size: 14 residues. CDR3 loop: CASSPRQRNTEAFF. CDR3 coding DNA: TGTGCCAGCAGCCCCCGACAGAGGAACACTGAAGCTTTCTTT. Full variable domain (remainder filled in from reference TRBV7-2 and TRBJ1-1): GAGVSQSPSNKVTEKGKDVELRCDPISGHTALYWYRQSLGQGLEFLIYFQGNSAPDKSGLPSDRFSAERTGGSVSTLTIQRTQQEDSAVYLCASSPRQRNTEAFFGQGTRLTVV.